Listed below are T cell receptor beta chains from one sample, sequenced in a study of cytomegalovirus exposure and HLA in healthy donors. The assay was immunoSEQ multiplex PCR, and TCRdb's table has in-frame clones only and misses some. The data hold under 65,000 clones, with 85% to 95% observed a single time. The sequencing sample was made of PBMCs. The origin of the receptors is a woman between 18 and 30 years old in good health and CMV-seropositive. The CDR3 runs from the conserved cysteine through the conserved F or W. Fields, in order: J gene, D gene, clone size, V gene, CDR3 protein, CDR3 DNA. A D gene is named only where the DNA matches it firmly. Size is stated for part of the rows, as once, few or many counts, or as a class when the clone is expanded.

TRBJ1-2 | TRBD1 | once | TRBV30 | CAWSPGTEDGYTF | TGTGCCTGGAGCCCCGGGACAGAGGATGGCTACACCTTC
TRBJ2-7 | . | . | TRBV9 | CASSAGQSLSHEQYF | TGTGCCAGCAGCGCCGGACAGTCCCTTTCTCACGAGCAGTACTTC
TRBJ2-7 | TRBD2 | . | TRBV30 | CAWSGLAGTYEQYF | TGTGCCTGGAGTGGTCTAGCGGGTACCTACGAGCAGTACTTC
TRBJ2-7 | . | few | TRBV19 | CASTDGGAAYEQYF | TGTGCCAGTACCGATGGGGGCGCGGCCTACGAGCAGTACTTC
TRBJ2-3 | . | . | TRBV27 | CASSFLDTQYF | TGTGCCAGCAGTTTCCTAGATACGCAGTATTTT
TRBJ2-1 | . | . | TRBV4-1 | CASSARNEQFF | TGCGCCAGCAGCGCTAGGAATGAGCAGTTCTTC
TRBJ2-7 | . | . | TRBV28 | CASSTQRQVSYEQYF | TGTGCCAGCAGTACCCAGAGACAGGTCTCCTACGAGCAGTACTTC
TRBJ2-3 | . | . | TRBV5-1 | CASSPGESTDTQYF | TGCGCCAGCAGCCCCGGGGAGAGCACAGATACGCAGTATTTT
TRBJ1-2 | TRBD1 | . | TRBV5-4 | CASSLRTGEDGYTF | TGTGCCAGCAGTCTAAGGACAGGGGAAGATGGCTACACCTTC
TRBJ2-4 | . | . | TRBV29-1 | CSVEDQGRPRAKNIQYF | TGCAGCGTTGAAGATCAGGGCAGACCGAGAGCCAAAAACATTCAGTACTTC
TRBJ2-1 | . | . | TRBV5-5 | CASSLEVEGEEFF | TGTGCCAGCAGCTTGGAGGTGGAAGGGGAGGAGTTCTTC
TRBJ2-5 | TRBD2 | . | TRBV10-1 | CASRTSGGPEETQYF | TGCGCCAGCCGGACTAGCGGGGGGCCTGAAGAGACCCAGTACTTC
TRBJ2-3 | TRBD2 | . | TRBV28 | CASSLGLAGAGSRDTQYF | TGTGCCAGCAGTCTCGGACTAGCGGGAGCGGGGTCCCGGGATACGCAGTATTTT
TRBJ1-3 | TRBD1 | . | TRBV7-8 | CASSKDRTLSGNTIYF | TGTGCCAGCAGCAAGGACAGGACGTTATCTGGAAACACCATATATTTT
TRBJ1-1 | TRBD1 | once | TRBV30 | CAWRRLSDRGQAFF | TGTGCCTGGAGGAGACTCTCGGACAGGGGTCAAGCTTTCTTT
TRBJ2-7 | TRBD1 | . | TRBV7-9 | CASSLASGGIYEQYF | TGTGCCAGCAGCTTAGCCTCAGGGGGCATCTACGAGCAGTACTTC
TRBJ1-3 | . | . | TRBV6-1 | CASRDRTAGGNTIYF | TGTGCCAGCAGAGACAGAACCGCTGGTGGAAACACCATATATTTT
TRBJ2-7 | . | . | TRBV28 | CASRTHSTYEQYF | TGTGCCAGCAGGACCCACAGCACTTACGAGCAGTACTTC